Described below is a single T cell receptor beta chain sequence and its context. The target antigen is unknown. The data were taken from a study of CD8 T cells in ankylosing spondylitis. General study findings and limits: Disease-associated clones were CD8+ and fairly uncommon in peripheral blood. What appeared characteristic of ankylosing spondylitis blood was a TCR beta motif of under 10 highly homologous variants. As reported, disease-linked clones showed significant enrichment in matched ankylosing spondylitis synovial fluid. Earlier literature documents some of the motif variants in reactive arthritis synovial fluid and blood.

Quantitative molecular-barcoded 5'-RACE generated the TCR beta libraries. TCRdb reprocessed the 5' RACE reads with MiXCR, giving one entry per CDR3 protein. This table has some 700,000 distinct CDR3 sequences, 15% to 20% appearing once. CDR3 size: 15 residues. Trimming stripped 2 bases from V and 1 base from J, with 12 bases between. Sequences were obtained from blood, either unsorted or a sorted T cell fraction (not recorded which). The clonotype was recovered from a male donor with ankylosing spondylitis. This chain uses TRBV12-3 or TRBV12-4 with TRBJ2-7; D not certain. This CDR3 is CASSLFLGVSYEQYF. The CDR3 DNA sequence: TGTGCCAGCAGTTTATTTCTTGGGGTATCCTACGAGCAGTACTTC.